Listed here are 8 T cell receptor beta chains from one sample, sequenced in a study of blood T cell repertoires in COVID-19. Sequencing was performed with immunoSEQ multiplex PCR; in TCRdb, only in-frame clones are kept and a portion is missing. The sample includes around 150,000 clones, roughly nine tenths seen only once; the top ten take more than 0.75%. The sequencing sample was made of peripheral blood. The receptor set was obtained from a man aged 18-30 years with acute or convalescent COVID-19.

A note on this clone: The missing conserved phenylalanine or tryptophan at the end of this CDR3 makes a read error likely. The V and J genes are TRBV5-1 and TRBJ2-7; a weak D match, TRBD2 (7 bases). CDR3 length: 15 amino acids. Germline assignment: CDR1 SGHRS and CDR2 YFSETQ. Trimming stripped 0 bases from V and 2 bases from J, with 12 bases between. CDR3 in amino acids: CASSLGAGAAYEQYI. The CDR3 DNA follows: TGCGCCAGCAGCTTGGGTGCGGGGGCAGCCTACGAGCAGTACATC.

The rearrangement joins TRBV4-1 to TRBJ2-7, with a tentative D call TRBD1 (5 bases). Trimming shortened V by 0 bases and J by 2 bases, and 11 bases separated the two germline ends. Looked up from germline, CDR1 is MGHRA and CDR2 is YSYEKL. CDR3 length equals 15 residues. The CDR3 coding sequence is TGCGCCAGCAGCCAAGATACAGGCTCCACCTACGAGCAGTACTTC. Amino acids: CASSQDTGSTYEQYF.

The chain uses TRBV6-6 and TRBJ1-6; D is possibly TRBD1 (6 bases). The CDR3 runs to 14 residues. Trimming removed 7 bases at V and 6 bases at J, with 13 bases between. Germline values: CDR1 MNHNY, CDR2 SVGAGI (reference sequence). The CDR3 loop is CASTQDSPNSPLHF. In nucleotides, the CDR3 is TGTGCCAGCACCCAGGACAGCCCTAATTCACCCCTCCACTTT.

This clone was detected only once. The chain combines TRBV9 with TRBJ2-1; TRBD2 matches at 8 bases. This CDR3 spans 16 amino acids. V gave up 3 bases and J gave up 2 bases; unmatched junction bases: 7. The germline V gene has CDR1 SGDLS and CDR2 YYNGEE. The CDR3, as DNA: TGTGCCAGCAGCGGAGTAGGCGGGGGGACCTACAATGAGCAGTTCTTC. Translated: CASSGVGGGTYNEQFF.

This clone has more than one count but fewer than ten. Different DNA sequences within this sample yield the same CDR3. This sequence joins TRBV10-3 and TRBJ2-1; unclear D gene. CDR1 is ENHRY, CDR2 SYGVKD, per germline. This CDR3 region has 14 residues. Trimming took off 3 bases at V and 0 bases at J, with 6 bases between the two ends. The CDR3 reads CAISDGGSYNEQFF. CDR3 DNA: TGTGCCATCAGTGACGGCGGCTCCTACAATGAGCAGTTCTTC.

The CDR3 protein is CASSQDRAQGLRNEQFF. In DNA, the CDR3 is TGCGCCAGCAGCCAAGATCGAGCACAGGGCCTTCGCAATGAGCAGTTCTTC. The chain employs TRBV4-1 and TRBJ2-1; TRBD1 is a possible D gene (6 bases). The CDR3 sequence is 17 residues long. V shed 0 bases and J shed 6 bases, with 18 bases lying between them. From germline, CDR1 is MGHRA and CDR2 YSYEKL.

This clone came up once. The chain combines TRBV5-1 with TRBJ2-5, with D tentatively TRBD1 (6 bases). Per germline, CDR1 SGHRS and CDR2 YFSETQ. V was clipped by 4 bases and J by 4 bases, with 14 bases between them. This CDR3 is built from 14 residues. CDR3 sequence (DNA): TGCGCCAGCAGCGGTGGGTCAGGGGTAGAGACCCAGTACTTC. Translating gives CASSGGSGVETQYF. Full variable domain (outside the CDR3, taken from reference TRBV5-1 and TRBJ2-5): KAGVTQTPRYLIKTRGQQVTLSCSPISGHRSVSWYQQTPGQGLQFLFEYFSETQRNKGNFPGRFSGRQFSNSRSEMNVSTLELGDSALYLCASSGGSGVETQYFGPGTRLLVL.

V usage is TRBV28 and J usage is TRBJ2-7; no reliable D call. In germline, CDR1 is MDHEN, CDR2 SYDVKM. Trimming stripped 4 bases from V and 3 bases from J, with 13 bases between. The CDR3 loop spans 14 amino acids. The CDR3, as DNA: TGTGCCAGCAGTTCCACCAACATGAACTACGAGCAGTACGTC. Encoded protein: CASSSTNMNYEQYV.